Each of the 5 T cell receptor beta chains below was sequenced from the same sample in a study of blood T cells in healthy people across ages. Through a sample-barcoded 5' primer and a J-beta primer mix, a second PCR was run for roughly 6 to 11 cycles. TCRdb passed the 5' RACE reads through MiXCR, listing each CDR3 protein once. Among roughly 560,000 distinct CDR3 sequences, around 24% were seen once, and the ten largest hold just under 9%. This sample also appeared in a second study, on T cells of mothers and their children.

The sample consisted of blood. The receptors stem from a boy younger than 18 in good health.

The rearrangement links TRBV5-6 to TRBJ2-3; 9 nucleotides line up with TRBD2. The CDR3 extends over 15 amino acids. V shed 4 bases and J 2 bases; nucleotides not matched to a gene: 5. Per the germline V gene, CDR1 is SGHDT and CDR2 is YYEEEE. CDR3 DNA: TGTGCCAGCAGCCCCCTAGCGGGACCCACAGATACGCAGTATTTT. This encodes CASSPLAGPTDTQYF.

This chain uses TRBV7-9 with TRBJ2-7; the D gene is possibly TRBD2 (6 bases). With 8 bases removed from V and 2 bases from J, the gap between germline ends came to 10 bases. Germline CDR1 and CDR2: SEHNR and FQNEAQ (reference sequence). The CDR3 runs to 12 residues. The CDR3 nucleotides are TGTGCCAGCCGCGGACTACCCTACGAGCAGTACTTC. Translated, it gives CASRGLPYEQYF.

A note on this clonotype: The junction differs from germline at one of its ends, possibly a read error. The gene calls are TRBV5-6 and TRBJ2-1; D unclear. Germline CDR1 SGHDT, CDR2 YYEEEE. The CDR3 totals 16 residues. The CDR3: CASSSDPLSSYNEQFF. CDR3 DNA sequence: TGTGCCAGCAGCTCCGACCCCCTGAGCTCCTACAATGAGCAGTTCTTT.

Note on this clonotype: The junction does not match germline at one end; this may be a read error. This rearrangement joins TRBV11-1 to TRBJ2-7; 12 bases line up with TRBD1. This CDR3 is 21 amino acids long. Germline assignment: CDR1 SGHAT and CDR2 FQDESV (reference sequence). As DNA, the CDR3 is TGTGCCAGCAGCCCCGGGACAGGGGGCGGAAGAATTCTTGAGGCTAGCTACGGGCAGTACTTC. This encodes CASSPGTGGGRILEASYGQYF.

This clonotype was detected many times. V usage is TRBV29-1 and J usage is TRBJ1-6; 9 nucleotides line up with TRBD1. The CDR3 covers 13 residues. The trim removed 0 bases at V and 9 bases at J, leaving 0 bases unmatched. Germline CDR1 and CDR2: SQVTM and ANQGSEA. The CDR3 DNA follows: TGCAGCGTTGAAGAGGGACAGGGTTCACCCCTCCACTTT. It translates to CSVEEGQGSPLHF.